Given below is one T cell receptor (beta chain) in context. Its antigen target is currently unknown. Base-call qualities are not available, and no considerably larger clone is one nucleotide away. The source of the sample is a study of radiotherapy plus CTLA-4 blockade in lung cancer (dated by TCRdb to between 2017 and 2018). Concerning the study at large: Objective responses occurred in around 20% of enrolled patients, and roughly 30% achieved disease control.

The study evaluated CTLA-4 blockade (ipilimumab) given together with focal radiation therapy in patients who had chemo-refractory metastatic non-small-cell lung cancer. Points the paper makes about the study in general: Early dynamic changes in blood T cell clones, together with increased serum interferon-beta after radiation, were reported as the strongest predictors of response. After treatment with radiotherapy and ipilimumab, TCR clones that originated in tumors expanded in peripheral blood.

The protocol used for the library was the immunoSEQ multiplex PCR assay. TCRdb provides this immuneACCESS table in a form limited to in-frame rearrangements. Some clones are lacking; in checked studies, under half of them reflect an unresolved V gene, and why the rest are absent is not known. Within this sample are roughly 120,000 clones, with roughly 80% of them counted one time only. The ten largest account for about 3.3% of the sample. CDR1 and CDR2 were assigned from the germline V gene as SNHLY and FYNNEI. Trimming removed 3 bases from V and 7 bases from J, leaving 30 bases between the germline ends. The CDR3 goes from the cysteine to the phenylalanine over 19 residues. The read is trimmed to its CDR3 DNA, 57 bases read in frame from base 1.

Sample: peripheral blood, taken from a patient treated with radiotherapy plus ipilimumab. The TCR was taken from a human donor with non-small cell lung cancer that progressed on radiotherapy plus ipilimumab. Some clones in this sample may be carry-over from other donors' samples. Here the chain combines TRBV2 and TRBJ1-2; the D segment could be TRBD1, given 6 matching bases. The nucleotide sequence reads as follows: TGTGCCAGCAGTGACCCCTATCTGAGGGTCGCAGGGGAAAGGTCTGGCTACACCTTC. This translates into CASSDPYLRVAGERSGYTF.